A selection of T cell receptor beta chains follows, all from one sample in a study of identical twins. TCRdb reprocessed the 5' RACE reads via MiXCR and lists one record per CDR3 protein. The sample shows approximately 190,000 distinct CDR3 sequences, 15% of them seen only once. In addition, the sample was reused for a study of T cells expressing NK-cell markers.

The sample comprised CD8+ T cells sorted from blood. These TCRs come from a woman under 30 in good health. Both conserved end residues are part of each CDR3. The D gene is left open where the match is weak. Part of the rows lack a size; the others show once, few, many or a class for expanded clones.

CASGLVGLAEDTFTDTQYF TGTGCTAGTGGTTTGGTAGGGCTAGCGGAAGACACTTTCACAGATACGCAGTATTTT TRBV12-5 few 19 TRBD2 TRBJ2-3
CSAPGGAALNEQFF TGCAGTGCCCCGGGAGGCGCGGCCTTGAATGAGCAGTTCTTC TRBV20-1 few 14 TRBD2 TRBJ2-1
CASSSGQYYGYTF TGTGCCAGCAGCTCGGGACAGTACTATGGCTACACCTTC TRBV11-2 . 13 TRBD1 TRBJ1-2
CSVGLAEQVQETQYF TGCAGCGTTGGACTAGCGGAACAGGTCCAAGAGACCCAGTACTTC TRBV29-1 many 15 TRBD2 TRBJ2-5
CSVDSSGANVLTF TGCAGCGTTGACAGCTCTGGGGCCAACGTCCTGACTTTC TRBV29-1 few 13 . TRBJ2-6
CSVPMGSGNINEQFF TGCAGCGTACCCATGGGGAGCGGGAATATCAATGAGCAGTTCTTC TRBV29-1 few 15 TRBD2 TRBJ2-1
CASSVAGGTSGLYNEQFF TGTGCCAGCAGCGTAGCCGGGGGCACTAGCGGTCTTTACAATGAGCAGTTCTTC TRBV9 . 18 TRBD2 TRBJ2-1
CSANLPGQVFTEQFF TGCAGTGCTAATTTACCGGGACAGGTATTCACTGAGCAGTTCTTC TRBV20-1 . 15 TRBD1 TRBJ2-1
CASSLEQGASGELFF TGCGCCAGCAGCTTGGAGCAGGGGGCCTCCGGGGAGCTGTTTTTT TRBV5-1 many 15 TRBD1 TRBJ2-2
CASSQDFGWTQYF TGTGCCAGCAGCCAAGATTTTGGGTGGACCCAGTACTTC TRBV14 few 13 . TRBJ2-5
CASSLVETGTYEQYF TGTGCCAGCAGCTTAGTAGAAACGGGAACCTACGAGCAGTACTTC TRBV7-2 . 15 . TRBJ2-7
CASSVGDATLHF TGTGCCAGCAGCGTCGGGGATGCCACCCTCCACTTT TRBV9 . 12 . TRBJ1-6
CASSGGPGELFF TGTGCCAGCAGTGGAGGTCCCGGGGAGCTGTTTTTT TRBV2 once 12 . TRBJ2-2
CASSTGTGSSSPLHF TGTGCCAGCTCGACCGGGACAGGGTCTAGTTCACCCCTCCACTTT TRBV5-6 . 15 TRBD1 TRBJ1-6
CASSFGRNEQYF TGTGCCAGCAGCTTCGGCAGAAACGAGCAGTACTTC TRBV7-9 . 12 . TRBJ2-7
CASGYKTGNTDTQYF TGCGCCAGCGGGTATAAGACTGGCAACACAGATACGCAGTATTTT TRBV5-1 few 15 . TRBJ2-3
CASSPPPGYTF TGTGCCAGCAGCCCTCCCCCTGGGTACACCTTC TRBV7-9 few 11 . TRBJ1-2
CSVGGTGRHNEQFF TGCAGCGTCGGCGGGACCGGGAGGCACAATGAGCAGTTCTTC TRBV29-1 few 14 TRBD2 TRBJ2-1
CASSTDGFHSYEQYF TGTGCCAGCAGCACAGATGGATTTCACTCCTACGAGCAGTACTTC TRBV11-2 . 15 . TRBJ2-7
CASSIPTYGELFF TGCGCCAGCAGTATCCCAACCTACGGGGAGCTGTTTTTT TRBV5-1 few 13 . TRBJ2-2
CASSFGAGYTF TGTGCCAGCAGTTTCGGGGCAGGCTACACCTTC TRBV12-3/TRBV12-4 few 11 . TRBJ1-2
CSVEISTQTPSSYNEQFF TGCAGCGTTGAAATTTCGACTCAGACACCTAGCTCCTACAATGAGCAGTTCTTC TRBV29-1 few 18 . TRBJ2-1
CAWRVAYEQYF TGTGCCTGGAGGGTGGCCTACGAGCAGTACTTC TRBV30 . 11 . TRBJ2-7
CASSVVGGIPSTDTQYF TGTGCCAGCAGCGTAGTTGGCGGCATCCCTAGCACAGATACGCAGTATTTT TRBV9 . 17 . TRBJ2-3
CSAPDTGELFF TGCAGTGCGCCGGACACCGGGGAGCTGTTTTTT TRBV20-1 few 11 . TRBJ2-2
CASEREAGGTDTQYF TGTGCCAGCGAGAGAGAAGCGGGGGGCACAGATACGCAGTATTTT TRBV27 . 15 TRBD2 TRBJ2-3
CASSQVRGNEQFF TGCGCCAGCAGCCAAGTACGCGGCAATGAGCAGTTCTTC TRBV4-1 few 13 . TRBJ2-1
CASSPPGQYTGELFF TGTGCCAGCAGCCCACCGGGACAGTACACCGGGGAGCTGTTTTTT TRBV7-9 . 15 TRBD1 TRBJ2-2
CASSDGGLQPQHF TGTGCCAGCAGTGATGGAGGGTTGCAGCCCCAGCATTTT TRBV6-1 . 13 . TRBJ1-5
CASSFIGSRPYEQYF TGCGCCAGCAGCTTCATTGGGAGCCGTCCCTACGAGCAGTACTTC TRBV5-1 . 15 . TRBJ2-7
CSVTGSGELFF TGCAGCGTGACAGGGTCCGGGGAGCTGTTTTTT TRBV29-1 . 11 TRBD1 TRBJ2-2
CSVESGTPEQYF TGCAGCGTTGAATCCGGGACACCCGAACAGTACTTC TRBV29-1 few 12 . TRBJ2-7
CASSPPSARQETQYF TGTGCCAGCAGCCCACCCTCAGCGCGACAAGAGACCCAGTACTTC TRBV7-8 few 15 . TRBJ2-5
CASSFGWTGISEQYF TGTGCCAGCAGTTTCGGCTGGACAGGGATAAGCGAGCAGTACTTC TRBV27 many 15 TRBD1 TRBJ2-7
CSASRGYNEQFF TGCAGTGCTAGCAGGGGGTACAATGAGCAGTTCTTC TRBV20-1 few 12 TRBD1 TRBJ2-1
CASSFFGTRPNEQFF TGTGCCAGCAGTTTCTTCGGGACTCGCCCCAATGAGCAGTTCTTC TRBV12-3/TRBV12-4 few 15 . TRBJ2-1
CASSLGLYSDYEQYF TGTGCCAGCAGCTTAGGGCTCTATTCCGACTACGAGCAGTACTTC TRBV11-2 . 15 . TRBJ2-7
CSARFGDGYGYTF TGCAGTGCTAGATTCGGGGACGGCTATGGCTACACCTTC TRBV20-1 . 13 . TRBJ1-2
CSVERLNTEAFF TGCAGCGTTGAAAGGCTGAACACTGAAGCTTTCTTT TRBV29-1 many 12 . TRBJ1-1
CASSLDSGATYNEQFF TGCGCCAGCAGCTTGGATTCGGGAGCCACCTACAATGAGCAGTTCTTC TRBV5-1 . 16 . TRBJ2-1
CSARERGHFGTEAFF TGCAGTGCTAGAGAAAGGGGACACTTCGGCACTGAAGCTTTCTTT TRBV20-1 . 15 . TRBJ1-1
CASSHLEGEQFF TGCGCCAGCAGCCACCTGGAGGGGGAGCAGTTCTTC TRBV4-3 few 12 . TRBJ2-1
CASSFGGTGAVYGYTF TGTGCCAGCAGTTTCGGGGGGACAGGGGCAGTCTATGGCTACACCTTC TRBV12-3/TRBV12-4 . 16 TRBD1 TRBJ1-2
CSLLGGITDTQYF TGCAGCCTCCTAGGAGGAATCACAGATACGCAGTATTTT TRBV20-1 few 13 . TRBJ2-3
CASKLGRGAGNTIYF TGTGCCAGCAAGCTTGGTCGGGGTGCTGGAAACACCATATATTTT TRBV6-1 . 15 . TRBJ1-3
CASSSPTDRAETQYF TGTGCCAGCAGCTCCCCCACGGACCGGGCAGAGACCCAGTACTTC TRBV7-9 few 15 . TRBJ2-5
CASQQYPNHEQYF TGTGCCAGCCAGCAGTACCCTAACCACGAGCAGTACTTC TRBV5-5 few 13 . TRBJ2-7
CASTPGGHEQFF TGTGCCAGCACCCCCGGGGGGCATGAGCAGTTCTTC TRBV6-6 few 12 . TRBJ2-1
CASGLEDTGELFF TGTGCTAGTGGTCTCGAAGACACCGGGGAGCTGTTTTTT TRBV12-5 many 13 . TRBJ2-2
CASSQTLVAGLYNEQFF TGTGCCAGCAGTCAAACACTGGTAGCGGGGCTCTACAATGAGCAGTTCTTC TRBV6-2/TRBV6-3 few 17 TRBD2 TRBJ2-1
CASSTDSPNTEAFF TGCGCCAGCAGCACAGACAGCCCGAACACTGAAGCTTTCTTT TRBV5-1 few 14 . TRBJ1-1
CASGQGDEQFF TGTGCCAGCGGACAGGGCGATGAGCAGTTCTTC TRBV6-1 . 11 TRBD1 TRBJ2-1
CASSESGYQPQHF TGTGCCAGCAGTGAATCAGGGTATCAGCCCCAGCATTTT TRBV2 few 13 . TRBJ1-5
CASGLIIAGGTDTQYF TGCGCCAGCGGACTAATTATAGCGGGGGGCACAGATACGCAGTATTTT TRBV5-1 few 16 TRBD2 TRBJ2-3
CASGTSGFEQFF TGTGCCAGCGGGACTAGCGGGTTTGAGCAGTTCTTC TRBV12-3/TRBV12-4 many 12 TRBD2 TRBJ2-1
CSVEEPGQGTTNEKLFF TGCAGCGTTGAAGAGCCGGGACAGGGGACTACTAATGAAAAACTGTTTTTT TRBV29-1 many 17 TRBD1 TRBJ1-4
CASSESRSPLHF TGCGCCAGCAGTGAGTCGAGGTCACCCCTCCACTTT TRBV10-2 few 12 . TRBJ1-6
CASSLSTANTGELFF TGTGCCAGCAGCCTGAGCACAGCGAACACCGGGGAGCTGTTTTTT TRBV7-9 . 15 . TRBJ2-2
CASSYYPFRDREDNEQFF TGTGCCAGCAGTTACTACCCTTTTCGGGACAGGGAAGACAATGAGCAGTTCTTC TRBV6-5 . 18 TRBD1 TRBJ2-1